The sequence of this T cell receptor (beta chain) was determined in a study of blood T cell repertoires in COVID-19. A single count supports this clone. Measured with immunoSEQ multiplex PCR; TCRdb has only the in-frame clones, and not every one. The sample contains 250,000 to 350,000 clones, 87% of which appear only once. The V end lost 10 bases, the J end lost 2 bases, and 9 bases lay between the germline ends. Germline V gene sequence: CDR1 SNHLY, CDR2 FYNNEI. The CDR3 is 11 residues long. The receptor was derived from a woman aged 50 to 60 who had recovered from COVID-19. Sequences were obtained from peripheral blood. The V gene is TRBV2, the J gene TRBJ2-7; possibly TRBD1 for D (6 bases). The CDR3 is CAIGDTYEQYF. The CDR3 DNA sequence: TGTGCCATCGGGGACACCTACGAGCAGTACTTC. The full variable domain, in which reference TRBV2 and TRBJ2-7 provide the parts outside the CDR3, is EPEVTQTPSHQVTQMGQEVILRCVPISNHLYFYWYRQILGQKVEFLVSFYNNEISEKSEIFDDQFSVERPDGSNFTLKIRSTKLEDSAMYFCAIGDTYEQYFGPGTRLTVT.